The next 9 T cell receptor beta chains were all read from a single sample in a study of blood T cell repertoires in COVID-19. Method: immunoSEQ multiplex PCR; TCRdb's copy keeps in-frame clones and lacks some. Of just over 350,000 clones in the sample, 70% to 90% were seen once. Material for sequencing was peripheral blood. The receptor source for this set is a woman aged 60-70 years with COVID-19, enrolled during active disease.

The CDR3 loop is CASSLGGTPEAFF. The CDR3 nucleotides are TGTGCCAGCAGCCTGGGGGGGACCCCAGAAGCTTTCTTT. J is TRBJ1-1 and V is TRBV3-1 (or the pseudogene TRBV3-2); D is possibly TRBD1 (5 bases). The germline CDR1 and CDR2 sequences are LGHDT and YNNKEL (reference sequence). Trimming took 4 bases from V and 8 from J, leaving 14 bases between them. The CDR3 contains 13 residues.

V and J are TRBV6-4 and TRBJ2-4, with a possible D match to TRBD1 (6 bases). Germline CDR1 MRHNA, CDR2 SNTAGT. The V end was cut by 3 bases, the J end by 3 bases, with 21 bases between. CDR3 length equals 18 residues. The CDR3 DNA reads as TGTGCCAGCAGTGATGGGGGAAGGGGGAAGGGTGGCAAAAACATTCAGTACTTC. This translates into CASSDGGRGKGGKNIQYF.

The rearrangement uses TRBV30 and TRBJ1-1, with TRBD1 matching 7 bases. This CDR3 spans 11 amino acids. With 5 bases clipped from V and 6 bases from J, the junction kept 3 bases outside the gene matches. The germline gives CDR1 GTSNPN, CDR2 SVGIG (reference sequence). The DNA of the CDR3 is TGTGCCTGGGACAGGGCGGCTGAAGCTTTCTTT. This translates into CAWDRAAEAFF.

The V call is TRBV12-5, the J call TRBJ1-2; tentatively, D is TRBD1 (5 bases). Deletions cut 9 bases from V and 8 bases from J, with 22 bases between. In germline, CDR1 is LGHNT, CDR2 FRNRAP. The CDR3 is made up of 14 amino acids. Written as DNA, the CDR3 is TGTGCTAGCCTGGCCCCATCCGGGGCGGGGGGCTACACCTTC. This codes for CASLAPSGAGGYTF.

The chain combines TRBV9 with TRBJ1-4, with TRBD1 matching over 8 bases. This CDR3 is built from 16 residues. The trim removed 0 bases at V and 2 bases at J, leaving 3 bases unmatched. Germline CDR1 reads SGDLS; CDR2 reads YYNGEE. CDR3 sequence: CASSVGTGTTNEKLFF. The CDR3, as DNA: TGTGCCAGCAGCGTAGGGACAGGGACGACTAATGAAAAACTGTTTTTT.

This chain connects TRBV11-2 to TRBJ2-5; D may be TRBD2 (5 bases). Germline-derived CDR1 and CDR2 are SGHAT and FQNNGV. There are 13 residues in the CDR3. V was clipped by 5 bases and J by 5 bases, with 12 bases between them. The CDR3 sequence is CASSPPTGETQYF. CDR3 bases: TGTGCCAGCAGCCCGCCGACGGGGGAGACCCAGTACTTC. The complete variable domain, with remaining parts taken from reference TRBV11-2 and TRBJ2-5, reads EAGVAQSPRYKIIEKRQSVAFWCNPISGHATLYWYQQILGQGPKLLIQFQNNGVVDDSQLPKDRFSAERLKGVDSTLKIQPAKLEDSAVYLCASSPPTGETQYFGPGTRLLVL.

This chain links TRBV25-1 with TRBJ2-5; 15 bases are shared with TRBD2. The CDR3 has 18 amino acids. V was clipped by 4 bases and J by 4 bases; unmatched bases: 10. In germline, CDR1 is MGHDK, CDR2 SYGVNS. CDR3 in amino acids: CASSASPGLAGGRETQYF. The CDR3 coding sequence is TGTGCCAGCAGTGCCTCGCCGGGACTAGCGGGGGGACGAGAGACCCAGTACTTC.

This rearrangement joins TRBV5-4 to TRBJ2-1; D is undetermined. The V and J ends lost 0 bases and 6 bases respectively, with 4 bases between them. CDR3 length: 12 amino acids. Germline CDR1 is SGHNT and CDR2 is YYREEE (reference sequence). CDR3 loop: CASSLAGNEQFF. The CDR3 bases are TGTGCCAGCAGCTTGGCCGGCAATGAGCAGTTCTTC.

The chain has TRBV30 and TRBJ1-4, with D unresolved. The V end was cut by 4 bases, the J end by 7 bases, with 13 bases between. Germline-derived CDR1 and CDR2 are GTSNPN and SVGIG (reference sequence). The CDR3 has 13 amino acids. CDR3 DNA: TGTGCCTGGAAGTACCGATCGGGTGAAAAACTGTTTTTT. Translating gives CAWKYRSGEKLFF.